One and the same sample provided the 31 T cell receptor beta chains below, sequenced in a study of blood T cell repertoires in COVID-19. The method was immunoSEQ multiplex PCR; TCRdb's version includes in-frame clones alone and lacks a portion of them. The table includes a few hundred thousand clones, 87% detected once. Sequencing input: PBMCs or T cells enriched from blood (not recorded which). These receptors came from a man between 18 and 29 years old with acute COVID-19.

This clone was seen a handful of times. The rearrangement links TRBV3-1 (or the pseudogene TRBV3-2) to TRBJ2-7, with 11 positions matching TRBD1. The V and J ends lost 6 bases and 0 bases, in that order; junction bases with no gene match: 1. Germline-derived CDR1 and CDR2 are LGHDT and YNNKEL (reference sequence). This CDR3 has 14 residues. The CDR3 is CASRGQGDSYEQYF. Here the CDR3 DNA reads TGTGCCAGCAGGGGACAGGGGGACTCCTACGAGCAGTACTTC.

The chain uses TRBV30 and TRBJ2-2; TRBD1 matches at 10 bases. The CDR3 covers 15 residues. With 3 bases clipped from V and 5 bases from J, the junction kept 6 bases outside the gene matches. From germline, CDR1 is GTSNPN and CDR2 SVGIG (reference sequence). CDR3 nucleotides: TGTGCCTGGAGGGGGGACAGGGGAGATACCGGGGAGCTGTTTTTT. Residues: CAWRGDRGDTGELFF.

The rearrangement links TRBV6-5 to TRBJ1-5; maybe TRBD1 (6 bases). Germline V lookup: CDR1 MNHEY, CDR2 SVGAGI. The CDR3 has 14 amino acids. The V gene lost 5 bases and the J gene lost 7 bases, with 15 bases spanning the gap. CDR3: CASSPGQTWQPQHF. The CDR3 DNA reads TGTGCCAGCAGTCCTGGACAGACATGGCAGCCCCAGCATTTT.

The chain is built from TRBV4-1 and TRBJ2-3, with D maybe TRBD2 (6 bases). This CDR3 spans 15 amino acids. The V gene's germline CDR1 is MGHRA and CDR2 YSYEKL. Trimming removed 5 bases at V and 1 base at J, with 13 bases between. CDR3 residues: CASSYIAAGTDTQYF. The DNA of the CDR3 is TGCGCCAGCAGCTACATAGCGGCCGGCACAGATACGCAGTATTTT.

This chain links TRBV7-6 with TRBJ1-2; D not certain. CDR1 is SGHVS, CDR2 FNYEAQ, per germline. The CDR3 has 13 amino acids. The V end lost 1 base, the J end lost 4 bases, and 7 bases lay between the germline ends. The CDR3: CASSLETGYGYTF. The DNA of the CDR3 is TGTGCCAGCAGCTTAGAGACGGGCTATGGCTACACCTTC.

In this sample, this clone turned up a few times. CDR3 loop: CASSQPPGTGNWLYGYTF. CDR3 DNA: TGTGCCAGCAGCCAACCACCCGGGACAGGGAACTGGCTCTATGGCTACACCTTC. The gene calls are TRBV4-2 and TRBJ1-2; 9 bases agree with TRBD1. CDR1 and CDR2 from the germline V gene are LGHNA and YNFKEQ. This CDR3 has 18 residues. The V gene end was trimmed by 2 bases and the J gene end by 4 bases; junction bases not matched to a gene: 14.

This chain uses TRBV28 with TRBJ1-2; possibly TRBD1 for D (6 bases). This CDR3 has 13 residues. Germline assignment: CDR1 MDHEN and CDR2 SYDVKM. The V and J ends lost 10 bases and 8 bases respectively, with 20 bases between them. This chain's CDR3 is CATKRQEQGGYTF. CDR3 coding DNA: TGTGCCACCAAGCGTCAAGAGCAGGGGGGCTACACCTTC.

The chain uses TRBV15 and TRBJ1-1; D perhaps matches TRBD1 (5 bases). V lost 4 bases to trimming and J lost 1 base, with 16 bases between them. CDR3 length equals 16 residues. Germline loops: CDR1 LNHNV, CDR2 YYDKDF (reference sequence). CDR3 coding DNA: TGTGCCACCAGCAAGGGTCGGGGGAGTGCGAACACTGAAGCTTTCTTT. Its protein is CATSKGRGSANTEAFF.

The chain has TRBV28 and TRBJ1-5; D gene uncertain. V dropped 7 bases and J dropped 11 bases, with 15 bases sitting between them. The CDR3 consists of 12 residues. Germline CDR1 is MDHEN and CDR2 is SYDVKM. CDR3 in DNA: TGTGCCAGCACCGCTTCGGTTGAGGCCCAGCATTTT. Amino acid sequence: CASTASVEAQHF.

The rearrangement joins TRBV4-1 to TRBJ1-2; D is undetermined. Trimming removed 4 bases from V and 6 bases from J, with 15 bases in between. CDR1 MGHRA and CDR2 YSYEKL come from the germline V gene. The CDR3 is 14 residues long. CDR3 sequence reads: CASSRDVSSDGYTF. The CDR3 DNA reads TGCGCCAGCAGCCGAGATGTCTCGAGCGATGGCTACACCTTC.

This chain joins TRBV19 and TRBJ1-2; maybe TRBD1 (6 bases). The CDR3 spans 15 residues. The germline V gene has CDR1 LNHDA and CDR2 SQIVND (reference sequence). Trimming cost V 3 bases and J 5 bases, with 16 bases left between them. CDR3 coding DNA: TGTGCCAGTAGTATCGGTTTGGGGGCGCAGTATGGCTACACCTTC. Translation gives CASSIGLGAQYGYTF.

The V call is TRBV4-3, the J call TRBJ2-4; perhaps TRBD1 as D (8 bases). CDR3 length: 13 amino acids. In germline, CDR1 is LGHNA, CDR2 YSLEER. The germline V and J ends were trimmed by 5 bases and 10 bases, with 15 bases remaining between them. The CDR3 sequence: CASSVHRGGIQYF. As DNA, the CDR3 is TGCGCCAGCAGCGTCCACAGGGGGGGAATTCAGTACTTC.

This clone was counted a single time. This sequence joins TRBV30 and TRBJ2-3; 9 positions match TRBD1. CDR3 length: 14 amino acids. With 8 bases clipped from V and 3 bases from J, the junction kept 9 bases outside the gene matches. CDR1 is GTSNPN, CDR2 SVGIG, per germline (reference sequence). This CDR3 is CASKTGGMTDTQYF. CDR3 nucleotides: TGTGCCAGTAAAACAGGGGGCATGACAGATACGCAGTATTTT.

The chain joins TRBV4-3 to TRBJ2-7; 11 bases are shared with TRBD2. V gave up 3 bases and J gave up 6 bases; unmatched junction bases: 7. CDR3 length equals 15 residues. Per the germline V gene, CDR1 is LGHNA and CDR2 is YSLEER. The CDR3 protein is CASSHIAGGPGEQYF. The CDR3 region has the DNA TGCGCCAGCAGCCATATAGCGGGAGGGCCCGGCGAGCAGTACTTC.

The chain recombines TRBV7-3 with TRBJ2-1; a possible D gene is TRBD1 (6 bases). The CDR3 contains 14 residues. The germline V gene has CDR1 SGHTA and CDR2 FQGTGA. V lost 5 bases to trimming and J lost 5 bases, with 13 bases between them. CDR3 loop: CASSLQGPHNEQFF. CDR3 DNA: TGTGCCAGCAGCCTACAGGGCCCGCACAATGAGCAGTTCTTC.

The chain is built from TRBV24-1 and TRBJ1-2; D is unclear. The CDR3 contains 14 residues. Per germline, CDR1 KGHDR and CDR2 SFDVKD. V was trimmed by 1 base and J by 2 bases, leaving 7 bases between them. The CDR3 reads CATSDFTTNYGYTF. The CDR3 DNA sequence: TGTGCCACCAGTGATTTCACAACCAACTATGGCTACACCTTC.

V gene TRBV2 combines with J gene TRBJ1-4, with 7 bases aligning to TRBD1. In germline, CDR1 is SNHLY, CDR2 FYNNEI. The CDR3 is 18 amino acids. V lost 5 bases, J lost 0 bases, and 12 bases stayed unmatched. As DNA, the CDR3 is TGTGCCAGCAGTACCGGGACAGCTTCCCTCGCAACTAATGAAAAACTGTTTTTT. Protein: CASSTGTASLATNEKLFF.

The gene calls are TRBV29-1 and TRBJ2-7, with TRBD1 matching over 9 bases. CDR1 and CDR2 from the germline V gene are SQVTM and ANQGSEA. V shed 4 bases, J shed 1 base, and the junction held 2 bases outside the gene matches. This CDR3 is 13 amino acids long. This CDR3 reads CSVVGTGSYEQYF. In nucleotides, the CDR3 is TGCAGCGTTGTCGGGACAGGGTCCTACGAGCAGTACTTC.

For this clone: At one of its ends the junction is not consistent with the germline gene, which may arise from a read error. The chain couples TRBV7-7 to TRBJ2-5, with 10 bases lining up with TRBD2. CDR1 is SSHAT, CDR2 FNYEAQ, per germline (reference sequence). The CDR3 consists of 17 residues. For the CDR3, the DNA is TGTGCTAGCAGCTTAGAGGTTGCGAGCGGGAGGGCCGGGACCCAGTACTTC. The encoded protein is CASSLEVASGRAGTQYF.

This rearrangement joins TRBV11-2 to TRBJ2-5; D gene ambiguous. Trimming pared 3 bases from V and 2 bases from J, leaving 10 bases between. This CDR3 has 14 amino acids. From germline, CDR1 is SGHAT and CDR2 FQNNGV. This chain's CDR3 is CASSFERLQETQYF. The CDR3 DNA is TGTGCCAGCAGCTTTGAGCGTCTACAAGAGACCCAGTACTTC.

The chain carries TRBV11-2 and TRBJ2-1; D possibly corresponds to TRBD2 (5 bases). Trimming took 0 bases from V and 0 from J, leaving 9 bases between them. The length of the CDR3 is 16 residues. Germline V gives CDR1 SGHAT, CDR2 FQNNGV. The CDR3 spells CASSLDLAASYNEQFF. CDR3 nucleotides: TGTGCCAGCAGCTTAGATCTAGCAGCCTCCTACAATGAGCAGTTCTTC.

J is TRBJ1-2 and V is TRBV5-6; D is perhaps TRBD1 (5 bases). The CDR3 runs to 12 residues. Trimming cost V 2 bases and J 8 bases, with 10 bases left between them. Germline CDR1 SGHDT, CDR2 YYEEEE. CDR3 loop: CASSFDRSGYTF. The CDR3 DNA reads as TGTGCCAGCAGCTTCGACAGAAGCGGCTACACCTTC.

In this sample, this clone turned up once. The chain carries TRBV5-5 and TRBJ2-7; the match to TRBD2 covers 7 bases. V lost 6 bases and J lost 3; bases outside the gene matches: 12. Germline V lookup: CDR1 SGHKS, CDR2 YYEKEE (reference sequence). The CDR3 has 15 residues. CDR3 DNA sequence: TGTGCCAGCACTAGGGGCGCGGGAGCGATCTACGAGCAGTACTTC. This translates into CASTRGAGAIYEQYF. The variable domain in full, with the rest retrieved from reference TRBV5-5 and TRBJ2-7, is DAGVTQSPTHLIKTRGQQVTLRCSPISGHKSVSWYQQVLGQGPQFIFQYYEKEERGRGNFPDRFSARQFPNYSSELNVNALLLGDSALYLCASTRGAGAIYEQYFGPGTRLTVT.

V gene TRBV19 combines with J gene TRBJ1-6, with 7 positions matching TRBD1. Looked up from germline, CDR1 is LNHDA and CDR2 is SQIVND (reference sequence). J gave up 5 bases and V 5 bases, and 3 bases lay outside the gene matches. The CDR3 spans 14 residues. Here the CDR3 reads CASSADRDNSPLHF. The CDR3, as DNA: TGTGCCAGTAGTGCCGACAGGGATAATTCACCCCTCCACTTT. Full variable domain (rest looked up from reference TRBV19 and TRBJ1-6): DGGITQSPKYLFRKEGQNVTLSCEQNLNHDAMYWYRQDPGQGLRLIYYSQIVNDFQKGDIAEGYSVSREKKESFPLTVTSAQKNPTAFYLCASSADRDNSPLHFGNGTRLTVT.

This chain uses TRBV4-3 with TRBJ2-3; D gene unclear. The CDR3 covers 13 residues. V lost 0 bases to trimming and J lost 6 bases, with 7 bases between them. Germline V gene data show CDR1 as LGHNA and CDR2 as YSLEER. The CDR3 DNA reads TGCGCCAGCAGCCAAGATTGGGCCGATACGCAGTATTTT. Translated, it gives CASSQDWADTQYF.

This rearrangement joins TRBV12-5 to TRBJ2-7; 7 bases match TRBD1. Germline-derived CDR1 and CDR2 are LGHNT and FRNRAP. The CDR3 is made up of 13 amino acids. J gave up 0 bases and V 10 bases, and 6 bases lay outside the gene matches. This chain's CDR3 is CATTPGGSYEQYF. Here the CDR3 DNA reads TGTGCTACGACCCCAGGGGGCTCCTACGAGCAGTACTTC.

The chain is built from TRBV2 and TRBJ2-3; 9 bases map to TRBD1. Germline lookup yields CDR1 SNHLY and CDR2 FYNNEI. The J segment lost 1 base and the V segment lost 8 bases, leaving 7 bases of the junction unmatched. This CDR3 region has 15 residues. CDR3 sequence reads: CASAGWDRGTDTQYF. CDR3 nucleotide sequence: TGTGCCAGCGCGGGATGGGACAGGGGCACAGATACGCAGTATTTT.

The chain couples TRBV11-2 to TRBJ1-2, with 7 bases fitting TRBD1. Germline trimming cut 5 bases from V and 4 bases from J; bases unmatched to any gene: 13. This CDR3 region has 16 residues. CDR1 and CDR2 (germline): SGHAT, FQNNGV. The DNA for the CDR3 is TGTGCCAGCAGCCCGATGGGGACAGTCGCCTTCTATGGCTACACCTTC. It translates to CASSPMGTVAFYGYTF.

The chain links TRBV4-1 to TRBJ2-2; 8 nucleotides line up with TRBD2. The trim removed 2 bases at V and 4 bases at J, leaving 12 bases unmatched. The CDR3 loop spans 18 amino acids. Germline V gene lookup returns CDR1 MGHRA and CDR2 YSYEKL. This CDR3 reads CASSQRGGGPSGTGELFF. Written as DNA, the CDR3 is TGCGCCAGCAGCCAAAGGGGCGGGGGGCCTAGTGGCACCGGGGAGCTGTTTTTT.

The V gene is TRBV6-5, the J gene TRBJ2-3; no clear D. Germline CDR1 is MNHEY and CDR2 is SVGAGI. This CDR3 contains 14 residues. V lost 0 bases and J 5 bases, leaving 9 bases between the germline ends. This CDR3 reads CASSYSSSGDTQYF. The CDR3 bases are TGTGCCAGCAGTTACTCGTCTAGTGGAGATACGCAGTATTTT.

V usage is TRBV30 and J usage is TRBJ2-7; TRBD2 matches 12 bases. From germline, CDR1 is GTSNPN and CDR2 SVGIG (reference sequence). The CDR3 spans 19 residues. V lost 0 bases and J lost 0; bases outside the gene matches: 12. The CDR3 spells CAWSVPLAGGIRSSYEQYF. CDR3 sequence (DNA): TGTGCCTGGAGTGTACCCCTAGCGGGAGGGATTAGGAGCTCCTACGAGCAGTACTTC.